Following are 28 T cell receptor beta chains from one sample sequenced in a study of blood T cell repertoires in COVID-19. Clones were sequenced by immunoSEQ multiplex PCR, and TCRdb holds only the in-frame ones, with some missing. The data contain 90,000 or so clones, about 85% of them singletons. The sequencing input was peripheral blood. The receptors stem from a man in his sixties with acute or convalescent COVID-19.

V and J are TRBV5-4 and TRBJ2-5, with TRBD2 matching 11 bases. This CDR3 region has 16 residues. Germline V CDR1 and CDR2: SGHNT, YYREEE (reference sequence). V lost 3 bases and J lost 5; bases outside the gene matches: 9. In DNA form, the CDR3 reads TGTGCCAGCAGCTCATCAAAGGGACTAGCGGCTGAGACCCAGTACTTC. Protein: CASSSSKGLAAETQYF.

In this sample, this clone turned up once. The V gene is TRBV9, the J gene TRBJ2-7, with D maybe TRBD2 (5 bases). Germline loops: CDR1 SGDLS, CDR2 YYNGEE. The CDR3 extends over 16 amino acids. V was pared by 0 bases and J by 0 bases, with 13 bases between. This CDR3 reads CASSVERTSGSYEQYF. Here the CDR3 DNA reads TGTGCCAGCAGCGTAGAAAGGACGAGCGGCTCCTACGAGCAGTACTTC. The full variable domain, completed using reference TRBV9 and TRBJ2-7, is DSGVTQTPKHLITATGQRVTLRCSPRSGDLSVYWYQQSLDQGLQFLIQYYNGEERAKGNILERFSAQQFPDLHSELNLSSLELGDSALYFCASSVERTSGSYEQYFGPGTRLTVT.

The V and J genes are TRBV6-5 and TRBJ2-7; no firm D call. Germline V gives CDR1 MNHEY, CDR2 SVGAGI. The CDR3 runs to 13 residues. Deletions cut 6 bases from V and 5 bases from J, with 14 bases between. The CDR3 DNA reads TGTGCCAGCAGCCGCCATGACATCAACGAGCAGTACTTC. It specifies CASSRHDINEQYF.

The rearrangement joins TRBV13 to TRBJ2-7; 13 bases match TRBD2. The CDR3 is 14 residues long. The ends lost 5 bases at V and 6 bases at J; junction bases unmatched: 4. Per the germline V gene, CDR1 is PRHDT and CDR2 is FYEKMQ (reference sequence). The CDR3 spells CASSRRLAGGEQYF. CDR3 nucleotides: TGTGCCAGCAGCCGGCGACTAGCGGGGGGCGAGCAGTACTTC.

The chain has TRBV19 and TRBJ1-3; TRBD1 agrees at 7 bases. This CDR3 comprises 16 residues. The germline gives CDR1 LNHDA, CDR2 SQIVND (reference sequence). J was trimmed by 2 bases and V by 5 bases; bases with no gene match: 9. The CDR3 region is CASSGPGTETGNTIYF. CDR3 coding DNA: TGTGCCAGTAGTGGGCCCGGGACAGAAACTGGAAACACCATATATTTT.

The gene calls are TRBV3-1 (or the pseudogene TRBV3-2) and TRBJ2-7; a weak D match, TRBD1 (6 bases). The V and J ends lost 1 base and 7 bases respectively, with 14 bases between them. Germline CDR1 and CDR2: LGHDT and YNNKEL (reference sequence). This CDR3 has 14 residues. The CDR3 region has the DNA TGTGCCAGCAGCCAAGGAGACAGGAAAACGGAGCAGTACTTC. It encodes CASSQGDRKTEQYF.

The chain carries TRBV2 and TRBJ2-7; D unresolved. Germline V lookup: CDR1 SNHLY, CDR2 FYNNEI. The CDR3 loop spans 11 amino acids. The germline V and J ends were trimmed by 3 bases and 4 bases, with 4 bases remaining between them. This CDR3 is CASSDRYEQYF. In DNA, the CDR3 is TGTGCCAGCAGTGATCGGTACGAGCAGTACTTC. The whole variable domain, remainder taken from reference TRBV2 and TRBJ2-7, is EPEVTQTPSHQVTQMGQEVILRCVPISNHLYFYWYRQILGQKVEFLVSFYNNEISEKSEIFDDQFSVERPDGSNFTLKIRSTKLEDSAMYFCASSDRYEQYFGPGTRLTVT.

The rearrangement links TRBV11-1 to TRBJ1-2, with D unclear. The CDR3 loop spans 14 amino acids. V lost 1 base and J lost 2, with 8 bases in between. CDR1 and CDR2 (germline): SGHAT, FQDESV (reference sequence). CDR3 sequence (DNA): TGTGCCAGCAGCTTAGAATCCAGGAACTATGGCTACACCTTC. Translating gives CASSLESRNYGYTF. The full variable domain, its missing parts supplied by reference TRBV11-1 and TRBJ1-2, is EAEVAQSPRYKITEKSQAVAFWCDPISGHATLYWYRQILGQGPELLVQFQDESVVDDSQLPKDRFSAERLKGVDSTLKIQPAELGDSAMYLCASSLESRNYGYTFGSGTRLTVV.

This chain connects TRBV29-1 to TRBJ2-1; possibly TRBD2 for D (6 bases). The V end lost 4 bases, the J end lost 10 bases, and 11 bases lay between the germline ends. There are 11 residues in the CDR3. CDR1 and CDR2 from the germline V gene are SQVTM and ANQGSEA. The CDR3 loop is CSVGGEPEQFF. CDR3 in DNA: TGCAGCGTTGGGGGGGAACCCGAGCAGTTCTTC.

CDR3 amino acids: CSASVGSYGYTF. The CDR3 DNA follows: TGCAGTGCTAGTGTTGGCAGCTATGGCTACACCTTC. The V gene is TRBV20-1, the J gene TRBJ1-2, with no clear D. The CDR3 length is 12 residues. The ends were cut back, 3 bases at V and 4 bases at J, with 9 bases in the middle. In germline, CDR1 is DFQATT, CDR2 SNEGSKA (reference sequence).

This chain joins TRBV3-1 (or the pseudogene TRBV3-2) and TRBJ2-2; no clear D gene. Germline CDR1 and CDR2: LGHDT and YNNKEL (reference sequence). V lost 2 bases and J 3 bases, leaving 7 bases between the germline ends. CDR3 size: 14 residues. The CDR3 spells CASSQREYTGELFF. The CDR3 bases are TGTGCCAGCAGCCAACGAGAGTACACCGGGGAGCTGTTTTTT.

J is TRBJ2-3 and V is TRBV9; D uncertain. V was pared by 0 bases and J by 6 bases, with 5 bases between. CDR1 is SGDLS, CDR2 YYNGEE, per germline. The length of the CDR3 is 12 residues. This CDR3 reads CASSVGVDTQYF. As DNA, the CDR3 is TGTGCCAGCAGCGTAGGCGTGGATACGCAGTATTTT. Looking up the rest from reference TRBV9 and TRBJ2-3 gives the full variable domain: DSGVTQTPKHLITATGQRVTLRCSPRSGDLSVYWYQQSLDQGLQFLIQYYNGEERAKGNILERFSAQQFPDLHSELNLSSLELGDSALYFCASSVGVDTQYFGPGTRLTVL.

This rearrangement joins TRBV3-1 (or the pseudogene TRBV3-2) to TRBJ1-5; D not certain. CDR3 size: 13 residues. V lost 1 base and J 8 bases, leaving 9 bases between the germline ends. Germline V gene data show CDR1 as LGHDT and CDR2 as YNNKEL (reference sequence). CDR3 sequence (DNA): TGTGCCAGCAGCCAAGGTTCAGGAAAGCCCCAGCATTTT. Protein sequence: CASSQGSGKPQHF.

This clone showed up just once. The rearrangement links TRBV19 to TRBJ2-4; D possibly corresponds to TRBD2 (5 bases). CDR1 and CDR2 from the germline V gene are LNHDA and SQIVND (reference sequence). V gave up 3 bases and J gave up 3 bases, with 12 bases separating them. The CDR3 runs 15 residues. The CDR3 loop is CASSMSGRGKNIQYF. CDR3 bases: TGTGCCAGTAGTATGAGCGGTCGAGGCAAAAACATTCAGTACTTC.

The CDR3 protein is CASSPGQNYGYTF. The DNA of the CDR3 is TGTGCCAGCTCCCCAGGGCAGAACTATGGCTACACCTTC. V and J are TRBV18 and TRBJ1-2; perhaps TRBD1 as D (5 bases). The V end was cut by 6 bases, the J end by 2 bases, with 10 bases between. The CDR3 extends over 13 amino acids. CDR1 and CDR2 (germline): KGHSH, LQKENI.

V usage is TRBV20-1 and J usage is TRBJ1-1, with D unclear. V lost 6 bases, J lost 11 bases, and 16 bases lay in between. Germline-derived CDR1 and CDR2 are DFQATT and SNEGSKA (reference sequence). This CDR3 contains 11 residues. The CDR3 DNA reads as TGCAGTGCCGCATCTAGATACGAGGCTTTCTTT. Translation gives CSAASRYEAFF.

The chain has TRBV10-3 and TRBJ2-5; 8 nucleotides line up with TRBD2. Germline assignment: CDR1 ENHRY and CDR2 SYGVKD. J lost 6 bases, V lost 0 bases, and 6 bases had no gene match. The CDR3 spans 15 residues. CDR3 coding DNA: TGTGCCATCAGTGAGTCTAGCGGGAAGGAAAAGACCCAGTACTTC. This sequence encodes CAISESSGKEKTQYF.

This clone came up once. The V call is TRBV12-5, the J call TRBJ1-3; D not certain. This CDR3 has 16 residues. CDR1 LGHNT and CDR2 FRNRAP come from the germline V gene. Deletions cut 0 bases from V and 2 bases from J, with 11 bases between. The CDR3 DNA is TGTGCTAGTGGTTTGGTTCTTCCGGGAACTGGAAACACCATATATTTT. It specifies CASGLVLPGTGNTIYF.

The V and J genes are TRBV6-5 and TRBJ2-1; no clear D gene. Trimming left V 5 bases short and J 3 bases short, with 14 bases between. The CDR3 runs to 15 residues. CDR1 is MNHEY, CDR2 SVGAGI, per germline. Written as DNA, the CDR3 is TGTGCCAGCAGTCCCCAAGGTACGGGCTACAATGAGCAGTTCTTC. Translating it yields CASSPQGTGYNEQFF.

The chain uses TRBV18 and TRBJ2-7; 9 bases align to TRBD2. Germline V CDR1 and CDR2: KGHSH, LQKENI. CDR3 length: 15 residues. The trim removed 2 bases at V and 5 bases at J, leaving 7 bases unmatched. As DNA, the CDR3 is TGTGCCAGCTCACCATGGGCTAGCGGGAAGGACGAGCAGTACTTC. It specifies CASSPWASGKDEQYF.

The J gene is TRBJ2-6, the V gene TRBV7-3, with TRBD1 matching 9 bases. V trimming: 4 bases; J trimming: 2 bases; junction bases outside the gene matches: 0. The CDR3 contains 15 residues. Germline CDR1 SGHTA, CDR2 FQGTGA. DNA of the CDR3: TGTGCCAGCAGCTGGACAGGGGCTGGGGCCAACGTCCTGACTTTC. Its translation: CASSWTGAGANVLTF. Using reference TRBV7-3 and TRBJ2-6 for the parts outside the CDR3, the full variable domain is GAGVSQTPSNKVTEKGKYVELRCDPISGHTALYWYRQSLGQGPEFLIYFQGTGAADDSGLPNDRFFAVRPEGSVSTLKIQRTERGDSAVYLCASSWTGAGANVLTFGAGSRLTVL.

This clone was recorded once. The CDR3 sequence: CASSSSPGITEAFF. The CDR3 DNA reads as TGTGCCAGCAGCTCCTCCCCCGGTATTACTGAAGCTTTCTTT. V and J are TRBV7-3 and TRBJ1-1, with unresolved D. The CDR3 spans 14 residues. V lost 4 bases to trimming and J lost 5 bases, with 14 bases between them. Germline V lookup: CDR1 SGHTA, CDR2 FQGTGA.

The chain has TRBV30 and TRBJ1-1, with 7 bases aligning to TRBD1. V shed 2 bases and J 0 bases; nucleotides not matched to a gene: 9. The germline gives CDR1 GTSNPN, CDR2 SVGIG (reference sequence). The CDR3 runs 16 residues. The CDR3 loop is CAWSLVQGGMNTEAFF. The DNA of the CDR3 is TGTGCCTGGAGTCTGGTGCAGGGGGGAATGAACACTGAAGCTTTCTTT. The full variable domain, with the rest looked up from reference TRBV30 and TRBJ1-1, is SQTIHQWPATLVQPVGSPLSLECTVEGTSNPNLYWYRQAAGRGLQLLFYSVGIGQISSEVPQNLSASRPQDRQFILSSKKLLLSDSGFYLCAWSLVQGGMNTEAFFGQGTRLTVV.

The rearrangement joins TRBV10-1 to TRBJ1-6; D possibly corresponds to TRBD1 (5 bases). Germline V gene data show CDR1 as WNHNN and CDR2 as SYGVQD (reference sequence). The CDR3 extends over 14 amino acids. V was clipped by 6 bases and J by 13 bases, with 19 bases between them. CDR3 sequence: CASRPSLTGRPLHF. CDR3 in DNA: TGCGCCAGCAGGCCGAGTCTTACAGGTAGGCCCCTCCACTTT.

CDR3 sequence: CASSSIQGNTEAFF. CDR3 in DNA: TGCGCCAGCAGCTCTATCCAGGGGAACACTGAAGCTTTCTTT. The chain is built from TRBV5-1 and TRBJ1-1, with TRBD1 as a possible D gene (5 bases). Germline V gene sequence: CDR1 SGHRS, CDR2 YFSETQ. The length of the CDR3 is 14 residues. V lost 3 bases, J lost 1 base, and 10 bases lay in between.

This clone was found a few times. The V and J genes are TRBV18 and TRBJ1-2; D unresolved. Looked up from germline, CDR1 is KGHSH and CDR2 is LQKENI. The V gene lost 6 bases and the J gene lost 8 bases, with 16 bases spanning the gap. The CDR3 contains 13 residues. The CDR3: CASSPAVDAGYTF. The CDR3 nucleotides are TGTGCCAGCTCGCCCGCCGTCGATGCGGGCTACACCTTC.

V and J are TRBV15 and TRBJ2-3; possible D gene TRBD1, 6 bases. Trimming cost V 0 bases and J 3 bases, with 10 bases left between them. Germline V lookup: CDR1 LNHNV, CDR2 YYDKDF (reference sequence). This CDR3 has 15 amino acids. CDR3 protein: CATSRDTTGTDTQYF. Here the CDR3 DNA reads TGTGCCACCAGCAGAGATACCACAGGGACAGATACGCAGTATTTT.

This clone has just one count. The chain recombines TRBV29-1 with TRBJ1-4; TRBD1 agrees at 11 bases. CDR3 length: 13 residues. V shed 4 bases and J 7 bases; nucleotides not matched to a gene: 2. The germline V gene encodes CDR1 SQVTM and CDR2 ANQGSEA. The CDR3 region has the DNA TGCAGCGTTGCGGGACAGGGGGTTGAAAAACTGTTTTTT. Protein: CSVAGQGVEKLFF.